This TCR beta chain was sequenced during a study of cytomegalovirus exposure and HLA in healthy donors. Whole-study results and caveats: The investigators catalogued 150 to 200 TCR beta chains as cytomegalovirus-associated.

Data came from immunoSEQ multiplex PCR; TCRdb stores just in-frame clones and leaves some out. The sample consists of some 260,000 clones, 80% to 95% of them appearing once. V was trimmed by 0 bases and J by 10 bases, leaving 5 bases between them. Germline V gene sequence: CDR1 SGDLS, CDR2 YYNGEE. The CDR3 is 11 amino acids. With regard to this clone: Its antigen is unknown.

The validation cohort, a group of over a hundred subjects, included the donors and was separate from the roughly 600-subject first cohort. This chain links TRBV9 with TRBJ2-1; D remains unclear. This clonotype was sampled from a woman in her 30s in good health and CMV-seronegative. The sequencing sample was made of PBMCs. The CDR3 loop reads CASSVGREQFF. The CDR3 coding sequence is TGTGCCAGCAGCGTAGGACGGGAGCAGTTCTTC.